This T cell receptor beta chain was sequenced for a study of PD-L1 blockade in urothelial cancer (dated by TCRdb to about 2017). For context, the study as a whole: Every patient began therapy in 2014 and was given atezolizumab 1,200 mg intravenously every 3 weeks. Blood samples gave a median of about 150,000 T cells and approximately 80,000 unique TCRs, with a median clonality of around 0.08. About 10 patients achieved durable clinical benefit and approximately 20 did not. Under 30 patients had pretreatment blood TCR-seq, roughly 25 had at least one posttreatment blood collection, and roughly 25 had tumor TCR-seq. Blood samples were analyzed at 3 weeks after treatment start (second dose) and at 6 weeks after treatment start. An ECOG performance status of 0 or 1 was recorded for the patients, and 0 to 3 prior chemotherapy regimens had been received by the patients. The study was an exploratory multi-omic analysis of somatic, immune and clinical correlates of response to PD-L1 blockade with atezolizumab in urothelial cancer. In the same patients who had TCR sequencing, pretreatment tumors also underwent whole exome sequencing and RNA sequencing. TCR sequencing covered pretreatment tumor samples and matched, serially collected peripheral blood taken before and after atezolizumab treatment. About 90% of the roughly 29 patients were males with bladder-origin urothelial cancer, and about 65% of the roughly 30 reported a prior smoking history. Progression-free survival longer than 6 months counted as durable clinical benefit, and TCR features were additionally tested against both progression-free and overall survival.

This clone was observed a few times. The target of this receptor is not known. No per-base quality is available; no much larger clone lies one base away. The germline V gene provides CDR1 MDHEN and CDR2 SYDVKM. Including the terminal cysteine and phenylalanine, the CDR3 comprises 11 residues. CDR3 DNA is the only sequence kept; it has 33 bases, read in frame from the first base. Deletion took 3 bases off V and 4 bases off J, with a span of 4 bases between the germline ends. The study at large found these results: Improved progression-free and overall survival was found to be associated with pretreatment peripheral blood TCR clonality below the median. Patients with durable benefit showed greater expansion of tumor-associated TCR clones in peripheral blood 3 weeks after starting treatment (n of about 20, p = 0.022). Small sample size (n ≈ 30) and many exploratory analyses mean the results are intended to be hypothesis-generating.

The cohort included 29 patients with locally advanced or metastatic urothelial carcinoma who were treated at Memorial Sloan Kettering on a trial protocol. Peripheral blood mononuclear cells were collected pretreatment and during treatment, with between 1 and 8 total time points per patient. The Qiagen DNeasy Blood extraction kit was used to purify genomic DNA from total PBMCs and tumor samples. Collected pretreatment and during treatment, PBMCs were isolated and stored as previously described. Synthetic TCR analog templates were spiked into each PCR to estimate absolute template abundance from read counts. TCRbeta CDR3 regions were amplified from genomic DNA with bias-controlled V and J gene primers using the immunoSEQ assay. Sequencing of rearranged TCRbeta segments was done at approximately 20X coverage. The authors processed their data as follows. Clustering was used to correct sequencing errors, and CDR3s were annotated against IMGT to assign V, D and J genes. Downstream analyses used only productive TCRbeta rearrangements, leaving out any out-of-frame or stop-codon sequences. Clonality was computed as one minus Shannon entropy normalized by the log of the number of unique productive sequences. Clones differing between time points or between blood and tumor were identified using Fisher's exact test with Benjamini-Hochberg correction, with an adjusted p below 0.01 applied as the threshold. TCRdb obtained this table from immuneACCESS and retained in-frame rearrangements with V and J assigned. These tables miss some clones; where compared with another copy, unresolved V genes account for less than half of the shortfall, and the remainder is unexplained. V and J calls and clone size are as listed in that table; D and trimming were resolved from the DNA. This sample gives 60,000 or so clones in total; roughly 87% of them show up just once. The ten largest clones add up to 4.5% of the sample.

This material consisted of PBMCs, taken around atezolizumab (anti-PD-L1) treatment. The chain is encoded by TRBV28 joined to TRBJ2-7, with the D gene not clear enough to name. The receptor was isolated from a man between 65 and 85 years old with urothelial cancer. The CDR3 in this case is CASSLEYEQYF. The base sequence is TGTGCCAGCAGTTTGGAGTACGAGCAGTACTTC.